This passage covers 8 T cell receptor beta chains from one sample sequenced in a study of cytomegalovirus exposure and HLA in healthy donors. The PCR was carried out with 60 Vbeta primers and 13 Jbeta primers. TCRdb's copy holds only in-frame clones and misses some; the assay was immunoSEQ multiplex PCR. The sample has about 140,000 clones; approximately 70% are singletons. The sequenced sample was PBMCs. These receptors came from a woman aged 30 to 39 in good health and CMV-seronegative.

The chain has TRBV5-1 and TRBJ2-1; 14 bases map to TRBD2. Trimming at V came to 0 bases and at J to 9 bases, leaving 14 bases not matched to a gene. The CDR3 has 19 amino acids. CDR1 and CDR2 (germline): SGHRS, YFSETQ. The CDR3 protein is CASSLGDRGLAGAWIEQFF. CDR3 DNA: TGCGCCAGCAGCTTGGGGGATAGGGGACTAGCGGGAGCCTGGATTGAGCAGTTCTTC.

The chain employs TRBV28 and TRBJ1-5, with TRBD1 matching 7 bases. The CDR3 totals 15 residues. J was trimmed by 6 bases and V by 6 bases; bases with no gene match: 11. Germline V gene sequence: CDR1 MDHEN, CDR2 SYDVKM. CDR3: CASRLTGPGIQPQHF. CDR3 sequence (DNA): TGTGCCAGCAGGTTGACAGGGCCGGGTATTCAGCCCCAGCATTTT.

J is TRBJ1-2 and V is TRBV6-5, with unresolved D. The CDR3 is 12 residues long. Germline V gives CDR1 MNHEY, CDR2 SVGAGI. The V end lost 2 bases, the J end lost 4 bases, and 5 bases lay between the germline ends. Here the CDR3 reads CASSYGGYGYTF. CDR3 sequence (DNA): TGTGCCAGCAGTTACGGCGGCTATGGCTACACCTTC.

V gene TRBV5-1 combines with J gene TRBJ2-7; D may be TRBD1 (6 bases). V was trimmed by 0 bases and J by 7 bases, leaving 17 bases between them. This CDR3 has 15 amino acids. CDR1 and CDR2 (germline): SGHRS, YFSETQ. The CDR3 bases are TGCGCCAGCAGCTTGGTAGTGACTGGCCAGGGGGAGCAGTACTTC. It specifies CASSLVVTGQGEQYF.

A few counts support this clone. CDR3 DNA: TGTGCCAGTAGTATTTCGGGACAGGGGAGGAAGAAAGCTTTCTTT. This translates into CASSISGQGRKKAFF. The chain couples TRBV19 to TRBJ1-1; 10 nucleotides align to TRBD1. J lost 9 bases, V lost 3 bases, and 10 bases had no gene match. The CDR3 consists of 15 residues. CDR1 and CDR2 (germline): LNHDA, SQIVND (reference sequence).

This rearrangement joins TRBV7-2 to TRBJ2-5; 8 nucleotides align to TRBD2. The CDR3 length is 15 residues. The J segment lost 2 bases and the V segment lost 0 bases, leaving 2 bases of the junction unmatched. The germline gives CDR1 SGHTA, CDR2 FQGNSA. The CDR3 region is CASSLASGVQETQYF. CDR3 in DNA: TGTGCCAGCAGCTTAGCTAGCGGGGTACAAGAGACCCAGTACTTC.

This clone was detected a few times. The chain carries TRBV4-2 and TRBJ1-5; unclear D gene. The V and J ends lost 1 base and 7 bases respectively, with 14 bases between them. Germline V gene sequence: CDR1 LGHNA, CDR2 YNFKEQ. The CDR3 has 15 amino acids. This chain's CDR3 is CASSQVPPERQPQHF. The CDR3 nucleotides read TGTGCCAGCAGCCAAGTCCCGCCCGAGAGGCAGCCCCAGCATTTT.

This sequence joins TRBV30 and TRBJ2-4, with 10 bases that match TRBD2. CDR1 is GTSNPN and CDR2 is SVGIG in the germline V gene (reference sequence). The ends lost 4 bases at V and 11 bases at J; junction bases unmatched: 8. The CDR3 is 13 residues long. Here the CDR3 reads CAWTPSGTSVQYF. Here the CDR3 DNA reads TGTGCCTGGACTCCCTCGGGGACTAGCGTTCAGTACTTC.